The clone carrying this T cell receptor beta chain was seen a handful of times. Unique molecular identifiers were used in preparing the TCRbeta library. From the PCR reads, TCRdb called clonotypes with MiXCR, one entry per CDR3 protein. This table has a few hundred thousand distinct CDR3 sequences, 10% appearing once. This specimen belongs to a study of T-cell reconstitution after alpha-beta-depleted transplantation in children. V lost 6 bases to trimming and J lost 2 bases, with 14 bases between them. CDR3 length: 15 residues. CDR1 is MNHEY, CDR2 SVGAGI, per germline. The TCR originated in a human donor who donated a stem cell graft to a child with acute lymphoblastic leukemia. Sequenced material: PBMCs from the stem cell graft donor, taken from the stem cell graft. The V and J genes are TRBV6-5 and TRBJ1-5, with a tentative D call TRBD1 (6 bases). CDR3 in amino acids: CASRSTGTGNQPQHF. The CDR3 DNA sequence: TGTGCCAGCAGGTCAACAGGGACCGGCAATCAGCCCCAGCATTTT.